The source of this TCR beta chain is a study of blood T cell repertoires in COVID-19. The ends were cut back, 2 bases at V and 3 bases at J, with 16 bases in the middle. CDR1 and CDR2 (germline): MDHEN, SYDVKM. The CDR3 covers 16 residues. Participant reports of clinical history set cohort assignment. The protocol was immunoSEQ multiplex PCR, while the TCRdb copy is restricted to in-frame clones and leaves out a portion. The table shows approximately 490,000 clones, with around 90% occurring only once. The sequenced sample was PBMCs or T cells enriched from blood (not recorded which). V and J are TRBV28 and TRBJ1-2, with D unclear. The TCR originated in a woman under 30 who had recovered from COVID-19. CDR3 protein: CASSLIDRERDYGYTF. CDR3 DNA: TGTGCCAGCAGTTTAATCGATAGGGAGAGGGACTATGGCTACACCTTC.